Listed here are 20 T cell receptor beta chains from one sample, sequenced in a study of shared clonotypes between healthy human individuals. Method: immunoSEQ multiplex PCR; TCRdb's copy keeps in-frame clones and lacks some. The sample consists of roughly 2.4 million clones, approximately 94% of them appearing once. The specimen was naive CD4+ T cells sorted from blood. Subset described: CD45RA+ positively selected. The receptors were gathered from a man younger than 35 in good health.

Points on this clone: Additional DNA sequences in this sample encode the identical CDR3. The chain joins TRBV18 to TRBJ2-7; D gene ambiguous. Per the germline V gene, CDR1 is KGHSH and CDR2 is LQKENI. The CDR3 is 13 residues long. The V and J ends lost 2 bases and 2 bases respectively, with 7 bases between them. CDR3 DNA: TGTGCCAGCTCACCAGGGCCTGCCTACGAGCAGTACTTC. This encodes CASSPGPAYEQYF.

Points on this clone: Other DNA sequences from this sample encode an identical CDR3 as well. This chain links TRBV5-1 with TRBJ2-1; a weak D match, TRBD2 (5 bases). V was clipped by 0 bases and J by 9 bases, with 7 bases between them. The CDR3 has 12 residues. Germline assignment: CDR1 SGHRS and CDR2 YFSETQ. The CDR3 DNA reads as TGCGCCAGCAGCTTGGTAGGACTTGAGCAGTTCTTC. This codes for CASSLVGLEQFF.

The gene calls are TRBV7-9 and TRBJ2-3; possibly TRBD2 for D (6 bases). Germline CDR1 and CDR2: SEHNR and FQNEAQ (reference sequence). V was shortened by 5 bases and J by 3 bases, with 9 bases between the two germline ends. The CDR3 length is 13 residues. The CDR3 DNA sequence: TGTGCCAGCAGCACCGGGACTACAGATACGCAGTATTTT. It translates to CASSTGTTDTQYF.

The genes are TRBV18 and TRBJ1-4; D is unclear. V was trimmed by 6 bases and J by 7 bases, leaving 15 bases between them. CDR1 and CDR2 (germline): KGHSH, LQKENI. The length of the CDR3 is 14 residues. CDR3 coding DNA: TGTGCCAGCTCCCGGTCCCGGGATGGTGAAAAACTGTTTTTT. Protein: CASSRSRDGEKLFF.

On this clone itself: The sample holds other DNA sequences that translate to the same CDR3. The V gene is TRBV2, the J gene TRBJ2-7; D gene uncertain. The CDR3 is 11 amino acids. With 4 bases removed from V and 1 base from J, the gap between germline ends came to 2 bases. CDR1 and CDR2 from the germline V gene are SNHLY and FYNNEI. The CDR3 nucleotides read TGTGCCAGCAGTGTATCCTACGAGCAGTACTTC. This encodes CASSVSYEQYF.

A note on this clone: Other DNA sequences in the same sample also yield this CDR3. CDR3 coding DNA: TGCGCCAGCAGTTCCGGGGCCTACGCCGAAGCTTTCTTT. Residues: CASSSGAYAEAFF. The chain has TRBV10-2 and TRBJ1-1; tentative D call: TRBD1 (5 bases). Germline V CDR1 and CDR2: WSHSY, SAAADI. This CDR3 spans 13 amino acids. V was cut by 5 bases and J by 8 bases, with 15 bases left in between.

The V call is TRBV21-1, the J call TRBJ1-2; the table's D call, TRBD1, was not checked against the DNA. TRBV21-1 is a pseudogene locus. CDR3 length equals 13 residues. The DNA of the CDR3 is TGTGCCAGCAGCCCAGGACAGGGACATGGCTACACCTTC. Protein: CASSPGQGHGYTF.

Comment on this clone: Other nucleotide sequences from this sample produce the same CDR3. The V and J genes are TRBV6-6 and TRBJ1-5; no clear D. V was clipped by 6 bases and J by 1 base, with 1 base between them. The CDR3 has 11 amino acids. Germline CDR1 MNHNY, CDR2 SVGAGI (reference sequence). The CDR3 protein is CASSSNQPQHF. The CDR3, as DNA: TGTGCCAGCAGCAGCAATCAGCCCCAGCATTTT.

This chain connects TRBV7-9 to TRBJ1-5; D gene uncertain. CDR3 size: 18 residues. The germline gives CDR1 SEHNR, CDR2 FQNEAQ (reference sequence). Trimming removed 5 bases from V and 0 bases from J, with 20 bases in between. CDR3 DNA sequence: TGTGCCAGCAGCCCGGATCCGCACCAGACCTATAGCAATCAGCCCCAGCATTTT. It translates to CASSPDPHQTYSNQPQHF.

This rearrangement joins TRBV7-2 to TRBJ1-4; D is uncertain. This CDR3 contains 15 residues. The germline V gene encodes CDR1 SGHTA and CDR2 FQGNSA. The V and J ends lost 1 base and 12 bases respectively, with 18 bases between them. DNA of the CDR3: TGTGCCAGCAGCTTAGAGGCGCTTAGTGGGGAAGAACTGTTTTTT. Its translation is CASSLEALSGEELFF.

CDR3 sequence (DNA): TGTGCCAGCAGCTTAGTCGGGTACCTCTACGAGCAGTACTTC. It codes for CASSLVGYLYEQYF. The V call is TRBV7-2, the J call TRBJ2-7; D gene ambiguous. Between the trimmed V and J ends, which lost 1 base and 3 bases, there was a span of 10 bases. This CDR3 has 14 residues. Germline-derived CDR1 and CDR2 are SGHTA and FQGNSA.

The chain uses TRBV7-9 and TRBJ2-5; no clear D gene. Germline lookup yields CDR1 SEHNR and CDR2 FQNEAQ (reference sequence). The CDR3 sequence is 15 residues long. The germline V and J ends were trimmed by 1 base and 4 bases, with 13 bases remaining between them. The CDR3 DNA follows: TGTGCCAGCAGCTTAGACGTGGGATCGGCAGAGACCCAGTACTTC. This encodes CASSLDVGSAETQYF.

The gene calls are TRBV27 and TRBJ1-3; D ambiguous. The CDR3 runs to 13 residues. V shed 5 bases and J shed 0 bases, with 5 bases lying between them. Germline V lookup: CDR1 MNHEY, CDR2 SMNVEV (reference sequence). The CDR3 reads CASSAGSGNTIYF. For the CDR3, the DNA is TGTGCCAGCAGTGCGGGCTCTGGAAACACCATATATTTT.

The rearrangement joins TRBV5-1 to TRBJ2-7, with 7 bases identical to TRBD1. In germline, CDR1 is SGHRS, CDR2 YFSETQ. V gave up 4 bases and J gave up 2 bases; unmatched junction bases: 9. The CDR3 spans 15 residues. Here the CDR3 DNA reads TGCGCCAGCAGCGTAGGGACAGCGAATCCCTACGAGCAGTACTTC. Protein sequence: CASSVGTANPYEQYF.

The chain is built from TRBV10-3 and TRBJ1-4; maybe TRBD1 (6 bases). The V end was cut by 6 bases, the J end by 0 bases, with 14 bases between. Germline V gives CDR1 ENHRY, CDR2 SYGVKD. The CDR3 loop spans 16 amino acids. CDR3 region: CAISPGASSTNEKLFF. The CDR3 DNA reads as TGTGCCATCAGCCCAGGGGCATCGTCAACTAATGAAAAACTGTTTTTT.

The CDR3 coding sequence is TGTGCCTCCCGACTAGGAACCAGCACAGATACGCAGTATTTT. Encoded protein: CASRLGTSTDTQYF. J is TRBJ2-3 and V is TRBV10-3; a possible D gene is TRBD2 (6 bases). V gave up 11 bases and J gave up 0 bases, with 15 bases separating them. CDR1 and CDR2 from the germline V gene are ENHRY and SYGVKD. This CDR3 has 14 amino acids.

The chain is built from TRBV7-2 and TRBJ2-3, with D unclear. CDR1 and CDR2 (germline): SGHTA, FQGNSA. The CDR3 runs 13 residues. V was clipped by 5 bases and J by 6 bases, with 12 bases between them. This chain's CDR3 is CASSLSLGDTQYF. CDR3 bases: TGTGCCAGCAGCCTATCCCTGGGCGATACGCAGTATTTT.

About this clone: This same CDR3 is encoded by further DNA sequences in the sample. The chain employs TRBV28 and TRBJ1-5; TRBD1 matches at 12 bases. The CDR3 is made up of 15 amino acids. In germline, CDR1 is MDHEN, CDR2 SYDVKM. Unmatched junction bases numbered 5, after V lost 6 bases and J lost 5 bases. The CDR3: CASSGGQGAYQPQHF. The CDR3 region has the DNA TGTGCCAGCAGCGGGGGACAGGGGGCTTATCAGCCCCAGCATTTT. Filled out from reference TRBV28 and TRBJ1-5, the complete variable domain reads DVKVTQSSRYLVKRTGEKVFLECVQDMDHENMFWYRQDPGLGLRLIYFSYDVKMKEKGDIPEGYSVSREKKERFSLILESASTNQTSMYLCASSGGQGAYQPQHFGDGTRLSIL.

J is TRBJ1-1 and V is TRBV7-9; possible D gene TRBD1, 5 bases. Trimming took off 5 bases at V and 4 bases at J, with 14 bases between the two ends. In germline, CDR1 is SEHNR, CDR2 FQNEAQ (reference sequence). The CDR3 is 14 residues long. The CDR3, as DNA: TGTGCCAGCAGCCTGGGGGGGTCTTTCACTGAAGCTTTCTTT. This gives the protein CASSLGGSFTEAFF.

V usage is TRBV4-3 and J usage is TRBJ2-6, with D perhaps matching TRBD1 (5 bases). V lost 0 bases and J 4 bases, leaving 19 bases between the germline ends. CDR1 and CDR2 (germline): LGHNA, YSLEER. The CDR3 extends over 19 amino acids. CDR3 amino acids: CASSQDRPRATSGANVLTF. The CDR3 nucleotides are TGCGCCAGCAGCCAAGATCGACCCAGGGCTACTTCCGGGGCCAACGTCCTGACTTTC.